Below, 6 T cell receptor beta chains from the same sample are listed, as sequenced in a study of T cells in Graves' hyperthyroidism and ophthalmopathy. Regions amplified from RNA transcripts were the TCR beta CDR3 regions. The HTBI primer set drove a first-round RT-PCR of the TCR CDR3. One entry per CDR3 protein, called by TCRdb with MiXCR from the multiplex PCR reads. This sample carries approximately 400,000 distinct CDR3 sequences, about 15% of them seen once, and the ten largest clones take roughly 26%. Sequencing input: blood. The receptors stem from a woman aged 18 to 35 with Graves' hyperthyroidism that later progressed to Graves' ophthalmopathy.

This clonotype showed up many times. J is TRBJ2-7 and V is TRBV7-9; 10 bases are shared with TRBD2. CDR1 and CDR2 from the germline V gene are SEHNR and FQNEAQ (reference sequence). Trimming at V came to 6 bases and at J to 5 bases, leaving 7 bases not matched to a gene. The CDR3 length is 14 residues. CDR3 sequence reads: CASRPGLASHEQYF. The CDR3 DNA reads TGTGCCAGCAGGCCGGGACTAGCGTCCCACGAGCAGTACTTC.

This clonotype was detected only a few times. This sequence joins TRBV5-1 and TRBJ2-1; TRBD2 matches at 7 bases. The CDR3 has 14 residues. With V trimmed by 4 bases and J by 9 bases, 10 bases remained unmatched. Germline CDR1 and CDR2: SGHRS and YFSETQ. CDR3 residues: CASSPRSGVSEQFF. The DNA for the CDR3 is TGCGCCAGCAGCCCCCGAAGCGGGGTGAGTGAGCAGTTCTTC.

This clonotype came up many times. This chain connects TRBV25-1 to TRBJ2-5, with 8 nucleotides matching TRBD1. Per germline, CDR1 MGHDK and CDR2 SYGVNS. The CDR3 is 16 amino acids. Trimming took 1 base from V and 4 from J; bases not matched to a gene: 8. CDR3 residues: CASSESRQGARETQYF. CDR3 bases: TGTGCCAGCAGTGAATCGCGGCAGGGGGCGAGAGAGACCCAGTACTTC. The variable domain in full, completed from reference TRBV25-1 and TRBJ2-5, reads EADIYQTPRYLVIGTGKKITLECSQTMGHDKMYWYQQDPGMELHLIHYSYGVNSTEKGDLSSESTVSRIRTEHFPLTLESARPSHTSQYLCASSESRQGARETQYFGPGTRLLVL.

The sample holds many counts of this clonotype. The chain recombines TRBV6-1 with TRBJ2-7; the D gene is possibly TRBD1 (6 bases). This CDR3 contains 13 residues. Trimming shortened V by 6 bases and J by 4 bases, and 13 bases separated the two germline ends. CDR1 and CDR2 (germline): MNHNS, SASEGT. The DNA of the CDR3 is TGTGCCAGCAGCCAGAGGGGGACATACGAGCAGTACTTC. This encodes CASSQRGTYEQYF.

This clonotype was seen ten or more times. The chain uses TRBV11-2 and TRBJ2-7; 10 bases align to TRBD1. The CDR3 has 13 residues. V lost 9 bases, J lost 4 bases, and 6 bases stayed unmatched. Germline values: CDR1 SGHAT, CDR2 FQNNGV. CDR3 in DNA: TGTGCCAGTTGGGGACAGGGGTCGTACGAGCAGTACTTC. The encoded protein is CASWGQGSYEQYF.

J is TRBJ2-2 and V is TRBV28; 7 nucleotides line up with TRBD2. Per germline, CDR1 MDHEN and CDR2 SYDVKM. Unmatched junction bases numbered 10, after V lost 3 bases and J lost 6 bases. The length of the CDR3 is 16 residues. The CDR3 DNA reads as TGTGCCAGCAGTTTGTCTGCGGGAGTCCGGCCCGGGGAGCTGTTTTTT. It codes for CASSLSAGVRPGELFF.